The clone carrying this T cell receptor beta chain was seen repeatedly, ten times or more. Its antigen is unknown. Per the germline V gene, CDR1 is SGDLS and CDR2 is YYNGEE. Trimming cost V 3 bases and J 6 bases; bases outside gene matches: 10. The CDR3 is 16 amino acids. This sample was taken from a study of CD8+CD57+ T cells in acquired aplastic anemia. Overall study context: Across the sorted CD4+ and CD8+ cells, DNA amounts averaged roughly 3 ug.

Study-level points and caveats: Sharing between patients and controls was observed for twenty-nine CD8+ CDR3 sequences.

For CDR3 and TCR beta VDJ profiling, genomic DNA was the template used. Each CDR3 protein gets one entry after TCRdb re-called the reads with MiXCR. The data contain about 160,000 distinct CDR3 sequences, under 55% of them singletons. An expansion of CD8+CD57+ cells by flow cytometry had been shown in patients chosen for sequencing. Blood came from patients not yet given any therapy. The sequence derives from a human donor with aplastic anemia. The gene calls are TRBV9 and TRBJ2-1; 9 bases are shared with TRBD2. The sequenced sample was sorted CD4+, CD8+, or CD8+CD57+ T cells (not recorded which) from PBMCs. CDR3 region: CASSEKAGGVINEQFF. For the CDR3, the DNA is TGTGCCAGCAGCGAGAAAGCGGGAGGCGTAATCAATGAGCAGTTCTTC.